This TCR beta chain derives from a study of a mutant IDH1 vaccine in newly diagnosed glioma. At the level of the study: Sex distribution of treated patients was around 62% male and roughly 38% female; mean age was 40.4 years.

As for time point: week 47, end of study. The content of each vaccine dose was 300 ug of mutant IDH1 20-mer peptide, and topical imiquimod accompanied it. Points on this clone: Its matching antigen is unknown.

Repertoires were generated with immunoSEQ multiplex PCR, while TCRdb's copy carries only in-frame clones and drops some. The table lists about 85,000 clones, about 90% of them singletons. The sequence came from a woman in her forties or fifties with glioma. The sequenced sample was PBMCs, obtained from a glioma patient whose treatment included an IDH1 peptide vaccine.

The CDR3 reads CASSPPEGYGYTF. Here the CDR3 DNA reads TGTGCCAGCAGCCCACCCGAGGGGTATGGCTACACCTTC. V and J are TRBV9 and TRBJ1-2, with D tentatively TRBD1 (5 bases). V was shortened by 4 bases and J by 5 bases, with 12 bases between the two germline ends. Per germline, CDR1 SGDLS and CDR2 YYNGEE. There are 13 residues in the CDR3.